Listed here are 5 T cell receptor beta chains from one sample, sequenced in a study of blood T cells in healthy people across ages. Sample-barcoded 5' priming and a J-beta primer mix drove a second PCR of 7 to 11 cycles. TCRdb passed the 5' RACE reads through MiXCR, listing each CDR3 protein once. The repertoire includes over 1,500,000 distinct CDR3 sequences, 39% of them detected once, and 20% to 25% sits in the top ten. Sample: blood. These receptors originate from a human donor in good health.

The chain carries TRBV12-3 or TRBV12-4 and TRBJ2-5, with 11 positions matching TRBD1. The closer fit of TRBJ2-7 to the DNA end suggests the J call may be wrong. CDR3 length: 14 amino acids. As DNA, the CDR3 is TGTGCCAGCAGCCCGGGACAGGGGGGGTTCGAGCAGTACTTC. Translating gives CASSPGQGGFEQYF.

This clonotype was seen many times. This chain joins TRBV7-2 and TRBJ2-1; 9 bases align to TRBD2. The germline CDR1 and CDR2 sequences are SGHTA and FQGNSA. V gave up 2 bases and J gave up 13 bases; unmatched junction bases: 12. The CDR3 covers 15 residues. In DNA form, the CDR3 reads TGTGCCAGCAGCTTAAGCGCTAGCGGGACTCGGGATCAGTTCTTC. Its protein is CASSLSASGTRDQFF.

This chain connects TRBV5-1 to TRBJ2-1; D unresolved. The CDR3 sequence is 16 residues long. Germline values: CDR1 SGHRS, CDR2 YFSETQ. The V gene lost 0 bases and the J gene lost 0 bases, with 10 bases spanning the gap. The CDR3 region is CASSLGPQNSYNEQFF. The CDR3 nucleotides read TGCGCCAGCAGCTTGGGACCGCAAAACTCCTACAATGAGCAGTTCTTC.

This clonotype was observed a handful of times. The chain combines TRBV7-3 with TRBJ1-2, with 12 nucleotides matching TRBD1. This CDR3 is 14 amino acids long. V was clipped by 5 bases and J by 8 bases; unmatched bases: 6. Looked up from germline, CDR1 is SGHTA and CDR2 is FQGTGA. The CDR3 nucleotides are TGTGCCAGCAGCCGGGACAGGGGGCAAGGAGGCTACACCTTC. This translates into CASSRDRGQGGYTF. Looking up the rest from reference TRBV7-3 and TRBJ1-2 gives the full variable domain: GAGVSQTPSNKVTEKGKYVELRCDPISGHTALYWYRQSLGQGPEFLIYFQGTGAADDSGLPNDRFFAVRPEGSVSTLKIQRTERGDSAVYLCASSRDRGQGGYTFGSGTRLTVV.

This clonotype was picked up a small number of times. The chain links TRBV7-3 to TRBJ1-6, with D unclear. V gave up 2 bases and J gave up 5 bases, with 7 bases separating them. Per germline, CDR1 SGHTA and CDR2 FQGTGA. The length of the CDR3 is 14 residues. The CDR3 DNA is TGTGCCAGCAGCTTAGATCACAATAATTCACCCCTCCACTTT. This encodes CASSLDHNNSPLHF.